One sample yielded the 23 T cell receptor beta chains listed below, sequenced in a study of tissue T cells after allogeneic stem cell transplantation. Produced via immunoSEQ multiplex PCR; TCRdb's table is partial and in-frame only. This sample has 2,500 to 3,000 clones, with about 51% found just once. Time point reported: mouse harvest day 14 after allogeneic transplant. Each mouse received 10^7 T-cell-depleted marrow cells plus 10^6 splenic CD5+ T cells by tail vein. Sequences were obtained from gut tissue. The receptors come from a female BALB/c mouse given C57BL/6 T cells with graft-versus-host disease after an allogeneic hematopoietic cell transplant.

As concerns this clone: Gene names are mouse gene names. Sequencing ends 1 residue short of the CDR3 end; the germline J gene provides the rest. The chain combines TRBV26 with TRBJ1-1; D is ambiguous. Germline assignment: CDR1 KGHPV and CDR2 FQNQEV (reference sequence). The CDR3 runs 13 residues. V shed 2 bases and J shed 1 base, with 5 bases lying between them. The sequenced part of the CDR3 DNA is TGTGCCAGCAGTCTGAACAGAAACACAGAAGTCTTC. It codes for CASSLNRNTEVF. The whole CDR3 reads CASSLNRNTEVFF.

Worth noting for this clone: Each gene name is a mouse one. The DNA ends 1 residue before the CDR3 does, and the rest of the CDR3 is filled in from the germline J gene. The chain is built from TRBV26 and TRBJ2-1; TRBD1 might be the D (5 bases). The V end lost 4 bases, the J end lost 3 bases, and 7 bases lay between the germline ends. This CDR3 contains 13 residues. Germline CDR1 KGHPV, CDR2 FQNQEV (reference sequence). The CDR3 bases that were read are TGTGCCAGCAGTCGGCAGGGCTATGCTGAGCAGTTC. Translation gives CASSRQGYAEQF. The whole CDR3 reads CASSRQGYAEQFF. The variable domain in full, with the rest retrieved from reference TRBV26 and TRBJ2-1, is NSKVIQTPRYLVKGQGQKAKMRCIPEKGHPVVFWYQQNKNNEFKFLINFQNQEVLQQIDMTEKRFSAECPSNSPCSLEIQSSEAGDSALYLCASSRQGYAEQFFGPGTRLTVL.

A note on this clone: Genes and germline are mouse. Read coverage stops 1 residue before the CDR3 terminus; the germline J gene supplies the remainder. V usage is TRBV12-2 and J usage is TRBJ2-4, with D unclear. The CDR3 is made up of 13 amino acids. V lost 0 bases to trimming and J lost 1 base, with 4 bases between them. Germline values: CDR1 SGHLS, CDR2 HYDKME. CDR3 sequence: CASSLSGQNTLYF. CDR3 DNA (partial): TGTGCCAGCTCTCTCAGTGGTCAAAACACCTTGTAC.

This clone turned up a few times. Gene names and germline refer to mouse. The observed sequence ends 1 residue before the CDR3 terminus, with the missing tail filled in from the germline J gene. This rearrangement joins TRBV3 to TRBJ2-7; possibly TRBD1 for D (6 bases). The CDR3 extends over 13 amino acids. Trimming cost V 5 bases and J 0 bases, with 8 bases left between them. Germline CDR1 and CDR2: SNHLY and FYNGKV (reference sequence). The CDR3 bases that were read are TGTGCCAGCAGCAGGGACACCTCCTATGAACAGTAC. Amino acid sequence: CASSRDTSYEQY. The full CDR3 protein is CASSRDTSYEQYF.

A single count supports this clone. Any gene name here is a mouse gene name. The read ends 1 residue shy of where the CDR3 ends; the end is completed using the germline J gene. The chain is built from TRBV26 and TRBJ1-1; D is perhaps TRBD1 (6 bases). Germline assignment: CDR1 KGHPV and CDR2 FQNQEV (reference sequence). V shed 2 bases and J shed 1 base, with 8 bases lying between them. The CDR3 runs 14 residues. The sequenced part of the CDR3 DNA is TGTGCCAGCAGTCTGACGGGGGCGAACACAGAAGTCTTC. Translating gives CASSLTGANTEVF. The full CDR3 protein is CASSLTGANTEVFF.

A note on this clone: Mouse names are used for the genes. The CDR3 here is CASSPLAEQFF. The sequenced CDR3 bases are TGTGCCAGCAGTCCACTTGCTGAGCAGTTC. The chain joins TRBV26 to TRBJ2-1, with D hard to call. The read terminates 1 residue before the CDR3 end, so the remaining end is supplied by the germline J gene. Trimming removed 4 bases from V and 6 bases from J, with 4 bases in between. The CDR3 spans 11 residues. Germline CDR1 reads KGHPV; CDR2 reads FQNQEV (reference sequence).

In the case of this clone: Gene labels here are mouse ones. The read finishes 1 residue shy of the CDR3 end, and the germline J gene is used to complete it. This chain uses TRBV12-1 with TRBJ2-5, with a possible D match to TRBD1 (6 bases). Trimming removed 4 bases from V and 6 bases from J, with 13 bases in between. The CDR3 loop spans 13 amino acids. Germline values: CDR1 SGHSN, CDR2 HYEKVE. The CDR3 is CASSPQGGDTQYF. Partial CDR3 DNA: TGTGCCAGCTCCCCACAGGGCGGGGACACCCAGTAC.

This clone was seen a handful of times. Mouse germline and gene names are used. The missing CDR3 end, 1 residue past where the read stops, is filled in from the germline J gene. The chain couples TRBV4 to TRBJ2-4; D gene ambiguous. The CDR3 loop spans 13 amino acids. The V gene's germline CDR1 is LGHDT and CDR2 YNNKQL (reference sequence). The V end was cut by 6 bases, the J end by 2 bases, with 9 bases between. The CDR3 DNA, read in part, is TGTGCCAGCAGTAACAGAGATCAAAACACCTTGTAC. Translated, it gives CASSNRDQNTLY. The entire CDR3 reads CASSNRDQNTLYF.

Note on this clone: Mouse gene names apply. The read is 1 residue too short to cover the CDR3 end, so that end is filled in from the germline J gene. This chain uses TRBV26 with TRBJ2-2, with TRBD1 matching over 8 bases. There are 16 residues in the CDR3. Looked up from germline, CDR1 is KGHPV and CDR2 is FQNQEV (reference sequence). The trim removed 5 bases at V and 0 bases at J, leaving 5 bases unmatched. Partial CDR3 DNA: TGTGCCAGCAGTGGGATACAGGGGGCAAACACCGGGCAGCTCTAC. It yields the protein CASSGIQGANTGQLY. The whole CDR3 protein is CASSGIQGANTGQLYF.

Turning to this clone: Gene names denote mouse genes. Incomplete CDR3 DNA: TGCACCTGCAGTGGGACTGGGGGTGCAGAAACGCTGTAT. Translation: CTCSGTGGAETLY. The whole CDR3 sequence reads CTCSGTGGAETLYF. This chain uses TRBV1 with TRBJ2-3, with TRBD2 matching over 9 bases. The read finishes 1 residue shy of the CDR3 end, and the germline J gene is used to complete it. CDR1 is NSQYPW and CDR2 is LRSPGD in the germline V gene (reference sequence). V was clipped by 4 bases and J by 1 base; unmatched bases: 0. The CDR3 totals 14 residues. Based on the CDR3 plus reference TRBV1 and TRBJ2-3, the full variable domain is VTLLEQNPRWRLVPRGQAVNLRCILKNSQYPWMSWYQQDLQKQLQWLFTLRSPGDKEVKSLPGADYLATRVTDTELRLQVANMSQGRTLYCTCSGTGGAETLYFGSGTRLTVL.

This clone showed up just a few times. Gene and germline names: mouse. The read ends 1 residue early relative to the CDR3; the germline J gene fills the gap. The chain combines TRBV19 with TRBJ1-1, with 7 bases identical to TRBD1. This CDR3 spans 12 amino acids. Germline CDR1 is FNHDT and CDR2 is SITEND (reference sequence). Unmatched junction bases numbered 2, after V lost 1 base and J lost 8 bases. CDR3 region: CASSITGVEVFF. The CDR3 DNA, read in part, is TGTGCCAGCAGTATAACAGGGGTTGAAGTCTTC. The whole variable domain, filled in from reference TRBV19 and TRBJ1-1, reads GGIITQTPKFLIGQEGQKLTLKCQQNFNHDTMYWYRQDSGKGLRLIYYSITENDLQKGDLSEGYDASREKKSSFSLTVTSAQKNEMAVFLCASSITGVEVFFGKGTRLTVV.

In the case of this clone: Genes here carry mouse names. The read comes to an end 1 residue before the CDR3 does, leaving the germline J gene to fill in the end. This chain links TRBV29 with TRBJ1-5; 9 positions agree with TRBD1. Germline V gene data show CDR1 as MSHET and CDR2 as SYDVDS. V lost 5 bases and J lost 3; bases outside the gene matches: 5. The CDR3 has 15 amino acids. The CDR3 is CASSRQGGSNQAPLF. Incomplete CDR3 DNA: TGTGCTAGCAGTCGACAGGGGGGGAGCAACCAGGCTCCGCTT. Supplemented by reference TRBV29 and TRBJ1-5, the full variable domain reads DMKVTQMPRYLIKRMGENVLLECGQDMSHETMYWYRQDPGLGLQLIYISYDVDSNSEGDIPKGYRVSRKKREHFSLILDSAKTNQTSVYFCASSRQGGSNQAPLFGEGTRLSVL.

Comments on this clone: The germline and genes are mouse ones. The read halts 1 residue ahead of the CDR3 end, with the missing end drawn from the germline J gene. This sequence joins TRBV26 and TRBJ2-4; D is uncertain. In germline, CDR1 is KGHPV, CDR2 FQNQEV (reference sequence). The V end was cut by 4 bases, the J end by 1 base, with 9 bases between. The CDR3 is 14 amino acids. The CDR3 reads CASSPPGGQNTLYF. The CDR3 bases that were read are TGTGCCAGCAGTCCTCCCGGGGGTCAAAACACCTTGTAC.

As regards this clone: Gene and germline names: mouse. The missing CDR3 end, 1 residue past where the read stops, is filled in from the germline J gene. The chain is built from TRBV16 and TRBJ2-4, with D unresolved. V was clipped by 5 bases and J by 4 bases, with 10 bases between them. The CDR3 length is 13 residues. Germline V CDR1 and CDR2: SGHSA, FRNQAP. The CDR3 here is CASSPATKNTLYF. The DNA read from the CDR3 is TGTGCAAGCAGCCCGGCGACAAAAAACACCTTGTAC. The full variable domain, its missing parts supplied by reference TRBV16 and TRBJ2-4, is NAGVIQTPRHKVTGKGQEATLWCEPISGHSAVFWYRQTIVQGLEFLTYFRNQAPIDDSGMPKERFSAQMPNQSHSTLKIQSTQPQDSAVYLCASSPATKNTLYFGAGTRLSVL.

On this clone itself: All gene names here are mouse names. CDR3 DNA, as far as it was read: TGTGCCAGCAGTGATGCGGGCTCCGACTACACC. Encoded protein: CASSDAGSDYT. The CDR3 in full is CASSDAGSDYTF. V and J are TRBV13-3 and TRBJ1-2; no definite D call. The read gets to within 1 residue of the CDR3 end, and the germline J gene fills in the rest. V lost 0 bases to trimming and J lost 4 bases, with 4 bases between them. Germline-derived CDR1 and CDR2 are NNHDY and SYVADS. CDR3 length: 12 residues.

As for this clone: Gene names are mouse gene names. The read stops 1 residue short of the end of the CDR3; the missing end is completed from the germline J gene. The sample holds other DNA sequences that translate to the same CDR3. The rearrangement joins TRBV13-2 to TRBJ2-7; D is perhaps TRBD1 (5 bases). The ends were cut back, 1 base at V and 6 bases at J, with 5 bases in the middle. Germline values: CDR1 NNHNN, CDR2 SYGAGS (reference sequence). The CDR3 is made up of 11 amino acids. This CDR3 is CASGDRGEQYF. Partial CDR3 DNA: TGTGCCAGCGGTGATAGGGGTGAACAGTAC.

This clone was detected a few times. The gene names here belong to mouse. The DNA ends 1 residue before the CDR3 does, and the rest of the CDR3 is filled in from the germline J gene. The chain couples TRBV12-1 to TRBJ2-1; 8 nucleotides align to TRBD1. V shed 2 bases and J 6 bases; nucleotides not matched to a gene: 8. Looked up from germline, CDR1 is SGHSN and CDR2 is HYEKVE. CDR3 length equals 15 residues. The CDR3 spells CASSRRTGRGAEQFF. The part of the CDR3 DNA that was read is TGTGCCAGCTCTCGCAGGACAGGGAGGGGTGCTGAGCAGTTC.

This clone was seen more than once but under ten times. Gene names are the mouse ones. The missing CDR3 end, 1 residue past where the read stops, is filled in from the germline J gene. The J gene is TRBJ2-3, the V gene TRBV13-2; 11 bases are a match to TRBD2. With V trimmed by 3 bases and J by 3 bases, 6 bases remained unmatched. This CDR3 is 16 amino acids long. Germline-derived CDR1 and CDR2 are NNHNN and SYGAGS (reference sequence). CDR3 amino acids: CASGGQGLGEAETLYF. The part of the CDR3 DNA that was read is TGTGCCAGCGGTGGTCAGGGACTGGGGGAAGCAGAAACGCTGTAT.

This clone was found once. Gene names follow the mouse nomenclature. The read terminates 1 residue before the CDR3 end, so the remaining end is supplied by the germline J gene. The chain couples TRBV26 to TRBJ2-1, with 7 bases fitting TRBD1. Germline loops: CDR1 KGHPV, CDR2 FQNQEV (reference sequence). The CDR3 is 14 amino acids. J gave up 6 bases and V 4 bases, and 6 bases lay outside the gene matches. The CDR3 bases that were read are TGTGCCAGCAGTCCGGGGACAGTCTCTGCTGAGCAGTTC. This gives the protein CASSPGTVSAEQF. The whole CDR3 sequence is CASSPGTVSAEQFF. Full variable domain (missing parts from reference TRBV26 and TRBJ2-1): NSKVIQTPRYLVKGQGQKAKMRCIPEKGHPVVFWYQQNKNNEFKFLINFQNQEVLQQIDMTEKRFSAECPSNSPCSLEIQSSEAGDSALYLCASSPGTVSAEQFFGPGTRLTVL.

This clone has only a few counts. All gene names here are mouse names. The observed sequence ends 1 residue before the CDR3 terminus, with the missing tail filled in from the germline J gene. This chain connects TRBV26 to TRBJ1-3; D may be TRBD1 (6 bases). Germline CDR1 KGHPV, CDR2 FQNQEV (reference sequence). CDR3 size: 15 residues. V gave up 6 bases and J gave up 0 bases, with 12 bases separating them. The CDR3: CASSLRTDSGNTLYF. Partial CDR3 DNA: TGTGCCAGCAGCCTTAGGACAGATTCTGGAAATACGCTCTAT. The full variable domain, with the rest looked up from reference TRBV26 and TRBJ1-3, is NSKVIQTPRYLVKGQGQKAKMRCIPEKGHPVVFWYQQNKNNEFKFLINFQNQEVLQQIDMTEKRFSAECPSNSPCSLEIQSSEAGDSALYLCASSLRTDSGNTLYFGEGSRLIVV.

Comment on this clone: The genes are named according to mouse. Read data end 1 residue before the CDR3 end; the end is taken from the germline J gene. V usage is TRBV23 and J usage is TRBJ2-4; the listed D gene, TRBD1, was not tested against the DNA. From germline, CDR1 is KGHTA and CDR2 FQNQQP. This CDR3 region has 15 residues. The CDR3 loop is CSSSQDRGWQNTLYF. The CDR3 bases that were read are TGCTCCAGCAGTCAAGACAGGGGTTGGCAAAACACCTTGTAC.

On this clone: Each gene name is a mouse one. Read data end 1 residue before the CDR3 end; the end is taken from the germline J gene. The genes are TRBV26 and TRBJ2-4; D gene unclear. The CDR3 spans 14 residues. The germline gives CDR1 KGHPV, CDR2 FQNQEV (reference sequence). V was pared by 4 bases and J by 0 bases, with 8 bases between. CDR3: CASSPRSSQNTLYF. CDR3 bases read: TGTGCCAGCAGTCCTCGATCTAGTCAAAACACCTTGTAC.

This clone is large by share. Gene names are mouse gene names. The read falls 1 residue short of the CDR3 end, and the missing part is taken from the germline J gene. The V call is TRBV1, the J call TRBJ1-3; no firm D call. Germline V lookup: CDR1 NSQYPW, CDR2 LRSPGD (reference sequence). This CDR3 comprises 14 residues. Trimming stripped 1 base from V and 0 bases from J, with 4 bases between. CDR3 in amino acids: CTCSAATSGNTLYF. CDR3 bases read: TGCACCTGCAGTGCAGCGACTTCTGGAAATACGCTCTAT.